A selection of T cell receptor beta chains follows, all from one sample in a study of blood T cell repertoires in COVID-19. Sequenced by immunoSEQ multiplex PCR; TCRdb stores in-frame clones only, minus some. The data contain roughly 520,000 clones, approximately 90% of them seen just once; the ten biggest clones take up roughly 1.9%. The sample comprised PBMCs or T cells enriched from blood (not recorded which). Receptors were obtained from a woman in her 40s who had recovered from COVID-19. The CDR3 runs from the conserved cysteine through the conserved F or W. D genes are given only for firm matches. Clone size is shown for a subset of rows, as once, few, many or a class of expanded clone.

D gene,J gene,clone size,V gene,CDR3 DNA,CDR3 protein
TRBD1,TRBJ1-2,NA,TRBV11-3,TGTGCCAGCAGCTCACGACAGGGAAGCGACACCTTC,CASSSRQGSDTF
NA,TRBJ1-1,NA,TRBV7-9,TGTGCCAGCAGCGATACAATTACTGAAGCTTTCTTT,CASSDTITEAFF
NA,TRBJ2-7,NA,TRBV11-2,TGTGCCAGCAGCTTAGAAACTAGCCGGGTGTATGAGCAGTACTTC,CASSLETSRVYEQYF
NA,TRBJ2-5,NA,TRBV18,TGTGCCAGCTCACCCGTCACCTCAGGAGAGACCCAGTACTTC,CASSPVTSGETQYF
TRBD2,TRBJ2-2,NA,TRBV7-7,TGTGCCAGCAGCCGAGGACTAGCAGGCACCGGGGAGCTGTTTTTT,CASSRGLAGTGELFF
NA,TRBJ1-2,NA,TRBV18,TGTGCCAGCTCACCCGGGGAACGGGTCTATGGCTACACCTTC,CASSPGERVYGYTF
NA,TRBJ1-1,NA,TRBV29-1,TGCAGCGTTGAACCCGGGATCGGCGGGGCCACTGAAGCTTTCTTT,CSVEPGIGGATEAFF
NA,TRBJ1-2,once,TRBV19,TGTGCCAGTAGCCCTCCCCTATGGGACATCAGCTATGGCTACACCTTC,CASSPPLWDISYGYTF
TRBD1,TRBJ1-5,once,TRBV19,TGTGCCAGTAGGGACAGGTTGAAGGATCAGCCCCAGCATTTT,CASRDRLKDQPQHF
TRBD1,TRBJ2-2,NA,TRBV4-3,TGCGCCAGCAGCCAAGTGGGGCTGGGACAGGGTCCAGCCGGGGAGCTGTTTTTT,CASSQVGLGQGPAGELFF
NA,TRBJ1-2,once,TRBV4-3,TGCGCCAGCAGCCAAGACTTCCAGGGTTATGGCTACACCTTC,CASSQDFQGYGYTF
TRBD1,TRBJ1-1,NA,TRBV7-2,TGTGCCAGCAGCCAACAGGGGTGGGACACTGAAGCTTTCTTT,CASSQQGWDTEAFF
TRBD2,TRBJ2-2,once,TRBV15,TGTGCCACCAGCAGAGACAGAGGGGCGGGAGCCACCGGGGAGCTGTTTTTT,CATSRDRGAGATGELFF
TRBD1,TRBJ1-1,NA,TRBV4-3,TGCGCCAGCAGCCAAGATGTCGACAGGGGGACTGAAGCTTTCTTT,CASSQDVDRGTEAFF
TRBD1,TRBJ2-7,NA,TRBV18,TGTGCCAGCTCACCGGGCGGACAGGGAACTAGGCAGTACTTC,CASSPGGQGTRQYF
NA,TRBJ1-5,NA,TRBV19,TGTGCCAGTAGTAACAGGGATAGCAATCAGCCCCAGCATTTT,CASSNRDSNQPQHF
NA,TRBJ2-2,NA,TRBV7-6,TGTGCCAGCAGCTTAACTACTTCTAGCGTAACGAACACCGGGGAGCTGTTTTTT,CASSLTTSSVTNTGELFF
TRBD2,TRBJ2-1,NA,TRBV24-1,TGTGCCACCAGTGTAGCGGGAGTTAGCTATGAGCAGTTCTTC,CATSVAGVSYEQFF
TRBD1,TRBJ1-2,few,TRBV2,TGTGCCAGCAATATGGACAGGGCTGGCGGCTACACCTTC,CASNMDRAGGYTF
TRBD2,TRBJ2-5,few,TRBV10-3,TGTGCCATCAGTGAGGCTAGCGGGCAAGAGACCCAGTACTTC,CAISEASGQETQYF
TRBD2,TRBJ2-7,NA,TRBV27,TGTGCCAGCAGAAAGCGGGAGGGGACCTACGAGCAGTACTTC,CASRKREGTYEQYF
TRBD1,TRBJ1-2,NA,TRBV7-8,TGTGCCAGCAGCCCCTCCCGGGACAGGGCAGTTGGCTACACCTTC,CASSPSRDRAVGYTF
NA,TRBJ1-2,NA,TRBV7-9,TGTGCCAGCAGCTACCAAGGGGGAGACTATGGCTACACCTTC,CASSYQGGDYGYTF
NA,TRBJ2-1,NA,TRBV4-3,TGCGCCAGCAGCCAAGAGGAGAGCGGCCTGCTGGGTGATGAGCAGTTCTTC,CASSQEESGLLGDEQFF
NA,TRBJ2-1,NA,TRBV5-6,TGTGCCAGCAGCTTGAGGTGGCTAGCTGACAATGAGCAGTTCTTC,CASSLRWLADNEQFF
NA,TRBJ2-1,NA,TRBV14,TGTGCCAGCAGCCCCACCAGGGTTTTACTGTTCTTC,CASSPTRVLLFF
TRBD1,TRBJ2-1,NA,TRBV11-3,TGTGCCAGCAGCCAAAGGGACAGGGTCAATGAGCAGTTCTTC,CASSQRDRVNEQFF
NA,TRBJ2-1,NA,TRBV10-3,TGTGCCATCAGTGACGGGGGAAGCTCCTACAATGAGCAGTTCTTC,CAISDGGSSYNEQFF
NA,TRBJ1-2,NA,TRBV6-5,TGTGCCAGCAAACGCGGGTATTTGGGTGGCTACACCTTC,CASKRGYLGGYTF
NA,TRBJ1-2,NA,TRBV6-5,TGTGCCAGCAGAGTAGGGGGTAACTATGGCTACACCTTC,CASRVGGNYGYTF
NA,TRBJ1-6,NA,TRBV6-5,TGTGCCAGCAGTTACTCGAACCGGGGTGACTCACCCCTCCACTTT,CASSYSNRGDSPLHF
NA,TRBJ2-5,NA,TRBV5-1,TGCGCCAGCAGCTTGAGCAGGGTGGGAGAGACCCAGTACTTC,CASSLSRVGETQYF
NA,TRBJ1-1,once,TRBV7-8,TGTGCCAGCAGCCCAGGGACATCCATGGGGGAGAGAGCTGTAGGAGCTTTCTTT,CASSPGTSMGERAVGAFF
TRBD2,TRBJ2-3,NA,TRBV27,TGTGCCAGCAGTTCGAAATGGACTAGCGGGAGAGGCACAGATACGCAGTATTTT,CASSSKWTSGRGTDTQYF
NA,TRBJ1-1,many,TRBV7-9,TGTGCCAGCAACATCGGACAAGATGAAGCTTTCTTT,CASNIGQDEAFF
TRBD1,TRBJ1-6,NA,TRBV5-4,TGTGCCAGCAGCTTGAACAGGGGTAATTCACCCCTCCACTTT,CASSLNRGNSPLHF
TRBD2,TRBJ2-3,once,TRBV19,TGTGCCGCAAGCGGGAGAAAGGCAGATACGCAGTATTTT,CAASGRKADTQYF
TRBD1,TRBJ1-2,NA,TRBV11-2,TGTGCCAGCAGCGTCACCAGGGGGCATCGGAATGGCTACACCTTC,CASSVTRGHRNGYTF
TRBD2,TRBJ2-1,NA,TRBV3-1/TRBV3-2,TGTGCCAGCAGCCAGGGACTAGCGGGAGCTTACAATGAGCAGTTCTTC,CASSQGLAGAYNEQFF
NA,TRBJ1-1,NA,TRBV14,TGTGCCAGCAGCCCCCGGGGGGGCACTGAAGCTTTCTTT,CASSPRGGTEAFF
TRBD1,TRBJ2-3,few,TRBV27,TGTGCCAGCAGTCCTTCCGGGACAGGCACAGATACGCAGTATTTT,CASSPSGTGTDTQYF
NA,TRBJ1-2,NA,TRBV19,TGTGCCATCGTCGAGCGGAACGGCGGCTACACCTTC,CAIVERNGGYTF
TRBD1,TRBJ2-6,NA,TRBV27,TGTGCCAGCAGTTTACACAGGGGGCATTATGGGGCCAACGTCCTGACTTTC,CASSLHRGHYGANVLTF
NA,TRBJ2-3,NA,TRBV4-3,TGCGCCAGCAGCCAAGAAGGCCGTGGAGCAGATACGCAGTATTTT,CASSQEGRGADTQYF
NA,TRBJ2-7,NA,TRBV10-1,TGCGCCAGCAGTGATGATATAGGGGGAAGTGAGCAGTACTTC,CASSDDIGGSEQYF
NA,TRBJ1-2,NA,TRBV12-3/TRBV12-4,TGTGCCAGCAGTCACAGGGTTGTTTATGGCTACACCTTC,CASSHRVVYGYTF
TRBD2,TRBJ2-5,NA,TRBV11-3,TGTGCCAGCAGCTCTAGCGGGAGTCGAGAGACCCAGTACTTC,CASSSSGSRETQYF
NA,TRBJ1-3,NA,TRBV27,TGTGCCAGCAGTTGGGGCAGGGTTATCTCTGGAAACACCATATATTTT,CASSWGRVISGNTIYF
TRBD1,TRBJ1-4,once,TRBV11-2,TGTGCCAGCAGCCCTCGGGGACAGGGAGCTAGTGAAAAACTGTTTTTT,CASSPRGQGASEKLFF
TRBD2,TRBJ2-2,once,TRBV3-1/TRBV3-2,TGTGCCAGCAGCCAAGTTTTGCGGGGGGCTGCGGAGGAGCTGTTTTTT,CASSQVLRGAAEELFF
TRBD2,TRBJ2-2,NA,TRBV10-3,TGTGCCATCAGTGGGACTAGCGGGAGGGGGGAGCTGTTTTTT,CAISGTSGRGELFF
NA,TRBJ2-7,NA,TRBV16,TGTGCCAGCAGCCAATCGCCGGGAGTGAGGGGCTCCTACGAGCAGTACTTC,CASSQSPGVRGSYEQYF
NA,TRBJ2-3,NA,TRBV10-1,TGCGCCAGCAGTGATGACAACACCCTCACAGATACGCAGTATTTT,CASSDDNTLTDTQYF
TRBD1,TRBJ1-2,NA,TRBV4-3,TGCGCCAGCAGCCAAGATCATACCGGGACAGGGGCCCTCTATGGCTACACCTTC,CASSQDHTGTGALYGYTF
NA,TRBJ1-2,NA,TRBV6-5,TGTGCCAGCAGGCGACAGGTTAACTATGGCTACACCTTC,CASRRQVNYGYTF
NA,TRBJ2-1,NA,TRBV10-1,TGCGCCAGCAGTGATTCGGGTTATGAGCAGTTCTTC,CASSDSGYEQFF
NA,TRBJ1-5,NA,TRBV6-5,TGTGCCAGCACGGGGGACTATAGCAATCAGCCCCAGCATTTT,CASTGDYSNQPQHF
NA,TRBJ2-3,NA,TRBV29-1,TGCAGCGTAGACAGGACCCAACAGGATACGCAGTATTTT,CSVDRTQQDTQYF
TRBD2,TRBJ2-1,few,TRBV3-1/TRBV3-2,TGTGCCAGCAGCCAAGTGGCCGGGACTAGCGGGACAACCTACAATGAGCAGTTCTTC,CASSQVAGTSGTTYNEQFF
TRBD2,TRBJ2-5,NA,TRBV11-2,TGTGCCAGCAGCTTAGTGGCGGGGGGGCAAGAGACCCAGTACTTC,CASSLVAGGQETQYF